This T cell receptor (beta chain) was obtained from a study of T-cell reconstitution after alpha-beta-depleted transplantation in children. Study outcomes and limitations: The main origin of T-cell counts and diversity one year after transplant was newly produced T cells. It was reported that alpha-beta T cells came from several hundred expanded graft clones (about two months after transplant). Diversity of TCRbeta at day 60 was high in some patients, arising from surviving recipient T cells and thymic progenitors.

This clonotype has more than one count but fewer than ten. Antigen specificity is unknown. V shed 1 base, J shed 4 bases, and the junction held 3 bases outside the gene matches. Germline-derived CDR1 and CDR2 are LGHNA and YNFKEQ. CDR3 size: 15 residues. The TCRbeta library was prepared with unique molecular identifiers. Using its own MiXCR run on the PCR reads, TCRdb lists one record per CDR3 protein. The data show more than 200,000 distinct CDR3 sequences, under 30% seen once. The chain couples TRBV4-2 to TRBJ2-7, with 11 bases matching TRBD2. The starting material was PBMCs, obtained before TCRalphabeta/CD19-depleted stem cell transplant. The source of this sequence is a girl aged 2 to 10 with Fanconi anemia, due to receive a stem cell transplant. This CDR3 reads CASSQGTSGPYEQYF. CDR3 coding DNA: TGTGCCAGCAGCCAAGGGACTAGCGGGCCATACGAGCAGTACTTC.